This passage covers 22 T cell receptor beta chains from one sample sequenced in a study of T cells expressing NK-cell markers. TCRdb re-analyzed the 5' RACE reads; it lists each CDR3 protein once, without DNA. This sample's table reports some 440,000 distinct CDR3 sequences. The sequencing input was blood T cells: a sorted CD56 or NKG2C T cell subset, CD4+ or CD8+ T cells, or bulk PBMC T cells (not recorded which). The receptor set was obtained from a woman between 45 and 60 years old in good health.

This chain links TRBV5-1 with TRBJ2-7. The V gene's germline CDR1 is SGHRS and CDR2 YFSETQ. The CDR3 loop spans 13 amino acids. The chain's CDR3 is CASSLDRVQEQYF.

This chain connects TRBV29-1 to TRBJ1-5; the D call from TCRdb, TRBD1, cannot be confirmed without DNA. The germline gives CDR1 SQVTM, CDR2 ANQGSEA. This CDR3 is 13 amino acids long. CDR3 loop: CSVGPGSNQPQHF. Full variable domain (remainder filled in from reference TRBV29-1 and TRBJ1-5): SAVISQKPSRDICQRGTSLTIQCQVDSQVTMMFWYRQQPGQSLTLIATANQGSEATYESGFVIDKFPISRPNLTFSTLTVSNMSPEDSSIYLCSVGPGSNQPQHFGDGTRLSIL.

V and J are TRBV2 and TRBJ2-2; without DNA, the TCRdb call of TRBD1 cannot be checked. Germline CDR1 is SNHLY and CDR2 is FYNNEI. The CDR3 is 18 amino acids. CDR3 protein: CASSENPGASHGTGELFF.

The rearrangement links TRBV12-3 or TRBV12-4 to TRBJ2-3. The length of the CDR3 is 14 residues. The CDR3 reads CATESFPRPDTQYF.

The V and J genes are TRBV20-1 and TRBJ2-7; TCRdb calls TRBD2, which cannot be checked without DNA. This CDR3 region has 15 residues. CDR1 and CDR2 from the germline V gene are DFQATT and SNEGSKA (reference sequence). The CDR3 reads CSARLGMGTSNEQYF.

CDR3 residues: CASSVGYGDGYTF. This sequence joins TRBV9 and TRBJ1-2. This CDR3 region has 13 residues. Germline values: CDR1 SGDLS, CDR2 YYNGEE.

This chain links TRBV7-3 with TRBJ2-3; TCRdb designates TRBD1, a call that cannot be tested without DNA. The CDR3 has 15 residues. CDR1 SGHTA and CDR2 FQGTGA come from the germline V gene. The CDR3: CASSPRTASTDTQYF. Full variable domain (remainder filled in from reference TRBV7-3 and TRBJ2-3): GAGVSQTPSNKVTEKGKYVELRCDPISGHTALYWYRQSLGQGPEFLIYFQGTGAADDSGLPNDRFFAVRPEGSVSTLKIQRTERGDSAVYLCASSPRTASTDTQYFGPGTRLTVL.

The chain links TRBV11-2 to TRBJ1-2; lacking DNA, the TRBD1 call made by TCRdb goes unchecked. Germline V gives CDR1 SGHAT, CDR2 FQNNGV. The CDR3 runs 14 residues. This CDR3 is CASSPSGTGYGYTF.

The chain links TRBV7-9 to TRBJ2-1; no DNA is available, so the TRBD1 call from TCRdb remains unchecked. This CDR3 has 19 amino acids. Germline V CDR1 and CDR2: SEHNR, FQNEAQ (reference sequence). The CDR3 protein is CASSPVNRGGKRAYNEQFF.

The CDR3 reads CASSVGTGATNEKLFF. V usage is TRBV9 and J usage is TRBJ1-4; TCRdb lists TRBD1, though no DNA is available to test this call. The CDR3 is 16 residues long. CDR1 and CDR2 (germline): SGDLS, YYNGEE.

V and J are TRBV24-1 and TRBJ2-7; the D gene TCRdb calls, TRBD2, cannot be checked with no DNA. Germline-derived CDR1 and CDR2 are KGHDR and SFDVKD. The CDR3 loop spans 13 amino acids. This chain's CDR3 is CATSEAGTYEQYF.

This sequence joins TRBV10-1 and TRBJ2-1; checking the TCRdb D call of TRBD2 is not possible without DNA. The CDR3 runs 14 residues. The germline gives CDR1 WNHNN, CDR2 SYGVQD (reference sequence). The CDR3: CATKREAQGNEQFF.

The genes are TRBV6-1 and TRBJ2-1; the D call from TCRdb, TRBD1, cannot be confirmed without DNA. This CDR3 is built from 15 residues. Per the germline V gene, CDR1 is MNHNS and CDR2 is SASEGT. The CDR3: CASSEQVLTGNEQFF.

The rearrangement uses TRBV7-9 and TRBJ2-2; the TCRdb D gene call, TRBD1, has no DNA to confirm it. The CDR3 runs to 15 residues. Germline lookup yields CDR1 SEHNR and CDR2 FQNEAQ (reference sequence). CDR3 protein: CASSLWGRNTGELFF.

CDR3: CASSFILVGELFF. V usage is TRBV11-3 and J usage is TRBJ2-2; TCRdb's D call of TRBD2 is untestable without DNA. Germline lookup yields CDR1 SGHNT and CDR2 YENEEA. This CDR3 comprises 13 residues.

J is TRBJ2-1 and V is TRBV11-2; TCRdb selects TRBD1, and the lack of DNA leaves this call unchecked. CDR1 and CDR2 (germline): SGHAT, FQNNGV. The CDR3 loop spans 13 amino acids. CDR3 amino acids: CASSHRGLREQFF.

The chain has TRBV12-3 or TRBV12-4 and TRBJ1-6. CDR3 length: 13 amino acids. The CDR3 is CPHGPSENSPLHF.

V gene TRBV5-1 combines with J gene TRBJ2-1; TCRdb designates TRBD2, a call that cannot be tested without DNA. In germline, CDR1 is SGHRS, CDR2 YFSETQ. This CDR3 spans 16 amino acids. The chain's CDR3 is CASSLGGTSLYNEQFF.

The V gene is TRBV7-3, the J gene TRBJ2-6. Germline V lookup: CDR1 SGHTA, CDR2 FQGTGA. The CDR3 contains 15 residues. This CDR3 reads CASSLLEVGANVLTF.

J is TRBJ2-7 and V is TRBV20-1. The germline V gene encodes CDR1 DFQATT and CDR2 SNEGSKA (reference sequence). This CDR3 comprises 12 residues. CDR3 in amino acids: CSASLSSYEQYF.

The chain links TRBV7-2 to TRBJ2-3; TCRdb picks TRBD1, but there is no DNA to check that call. Germline assignment: CDR1 SGHTA and CDR2 FQGNSA. The CDR3 spans 15 residues. The CDR3 is CASSLVGRREDTQYF.

The genes are TRBV6-5 and TRBJ2-7; TCRdb outputs TRBD2, but without DNA this stays unchecked. The CDR3 loop spans 15 amino acids. CDR1 is MNHEY and CDR2 is SVGAGI in the germline V gene. CDR3: CASSRRSSGSYEQYF.